The sequence of this T cell receptor beta chain was determined in a study of blood T cell repertoires in COVID-19. Across the whole study: Samples representing acute and convalescent COVID-19 were sourced from the United States, Italy and Spain. PBMCs, B-cell-depleted T cells, or T cells were the source of the cDNA or gDNA that made up the material.

V was cut by 3 bases and J by 3 bases, with 9 bases left in between. CDR3 length equals 13 residues. Looked up from germline, CDR1 is LGHDT and CDR2 is YNNKEL (reference sequence). In the original processing: Reference gene primer amplification gave estimated nucleated cell counts. Only in-frame clones appear in the TCRdb table, and some are missing; sequencing was by immunoSEQ multiplex PCR. V, J and clone size reflect that table, while D and trimming were determined from the DNA. Of some 670,000 clones listed, 70% to 90% are singletons. Material for sequencing was peripheral blood. The chain combines TRBV3-1 (or the pseudogene TRBV3-2) with TRBJ2-7, with D tentatively TRBD1 (5 bases). The TCR originated in a young woman with acute or convalescent COVID-19. CDR3 protein: CASSHKGLYEQYF. The CDR3 DNA reads TGTGCCAGCAGCCACAAGGGGCTCTACGAGCAGTACTTC.